The clone carrying this TCR beta chain appeared a few times. The antigen is unknown. These data belong to a study of T cells in Graves' hyperthyroidism and ophthalmopathy. Germline V gene sequence: CDR1 MGHDK, CDR2 SYGVNS. Trimming removed 3 bases at V and 5 bases at J, with 5 bases between. The CDR3 has 11 amino acids. Authors of the study amplified TCR beta CDR3 regions from RNA transcripts. The TCR CDR3 first-round RT-PCR relied on the HTBI primer set. TCRdb reprocessed the multiplex PCR reads via MiXCR and lists one record per CDR3 protein. This table has approximately 590,000 distinct CDR3 sequences, 46% appearing once. General study findings and limits: Stable hyperthyroidism was told apart from ophthalmopathy by a model built on 13 V-J features.

This chain uses TRBV25-1 with TRBJ2-7; D unresolved. What was sequenced was peripheral blood or thyroid tissue (not recorded which). The source of this sequence is a woman between 18 and 29 years old with Graves' hyperthyroidism. CDR3 nucleotides: TGTGCCAGCAGTGAGGGCAACGAGCAGTACTTC. Its translation: CASSEGNEQYF.